What follows is one TCR beta chain and its context. The specificity of this receptor is unknown. No base-level quality is on record; no much larger clone is a single base apart. This entry is derived from a study of shared clonotypes between healthy human individuals (dated by TCRdb to the early 2020s). General notes on the study: A few men and a couple of women, aged 18 to 49 years, made up the cohort. Per donor, three plates each were used for CD4 naive and CD4 memory, two for CD8 naive, and one for CD8 memory. To estimate repertoire size and how much clonotype sharing occurs between individuals, the study deeply sequenced the blood TCR repertoires of several healthy adults. Per donor, leukapheresis produced somewhere between about 0.85 and 10 billion PBMCs. Libraries were prepared and TCR repertoires were sequenced by different laboratories using diverse techniques, in order to increase sequencing depth and limit assay-specific biases. Overall study results and their limits: Based on pairwise subsampling, the degree of clonotype sharing among donors was expected to be affected by sequencing depth. The genetic and exposure-history diversity represented was limited by the small number of donors. When a few donors were compared, the shared fraction of clonotypes was roughly 4.8% for naive CD4, about 4% for naive CD8, 2.3% for memory CD4, and about 0.36% for memory CD8. Only blood was sampled, and tissue TCR repertoires likely differ from those in blood. Even with the large sequencing depth, rarefaction of the sorted-subset datasets indicated that sequencing was incomplete. Naive subsets generally had larger estimated clonotype richness than memory subsets. Compared with non-shared clonotypes, clonotypes shared by all four sorted-subset donors had higher generation probabilities.

TCR CDR3 regions were amplified from genomic DNA by multiplex PCR using the deep immunoSEQ assay. Extracted genomic DNA from each cell subset was distributed evenly across all wells of several immunoSEQ 96-well plates, and each plate was treated as a replicate. For sorted subsets, 150 to 200 ng genomic DNA, equal to tens of thousands of T cell genomes, was loaded into each replicate PCR. Purified libraries were quantified with a Qubit 3.0 fluorometer, sized on a Bioanalyzer 2100, and re-quantified with the KAPA Library Quantification kit. Every immunoSEQ 96-well plate was sequenced on a separate single-read 150-cycle Illumina NextSeq 550 flow cell. The authors' pipeline ran thus. Because the immunoSEQ output included only junctional sequences and no quality scores, the filtering could not be the same as the filtering used for full-length reads. To assign V/J genes and CDR3, sequences were annotated using PyIR, a Python wrapper for IgBLAST v1.9, with IMGT germline references. Reads were filtered out if the reads had weak V/J assignments (E-value above 1e-6), no CDR3, stop codons, out-of-frame junctions, or ambiguous translated residues. A V3J clonotype was defined by an identical inferred V gene, J gene, and CDR3 amino acid sequence. To compute the percentage overlap between repertoires, the number of shared unique clonotypes was divided by the size of the smaller repertoire. Richness of each repertoire was evaluated using RTK rarefaction, the Chao1 estimator, and Recon v2.1 estimates of unobserved clonotypes. Generation probabilities for all TCRbeta clonotypes obtained by the gDNA method from a few donors were computed using OLGA. The table comes from immuneACCESS by way of TCRdb, which keeps in-frame sequences with V and J called. Part of the clones is missing from these tables; in studies checked, under half for an unresolved V gene and the rest for unknown reasons. V and J calls and clone size are as listed in that table; D and trimming were resolved from the DNA. The table for this sample lists millions of clones; over 85% of them were counted only once. 0.1% to 0.15% of the sample is taken by the ten largest.

The donors were healthy, HIV-negative adults who had no recently reported acute infections or vaccinations. Only Caucasian adults living in Nashville, Tennessee, USA were represented among the donors. Magnetic negative selection was used to enrich CD4+ T cells, after which naive cells were positively selected on CD45RA and the negative fraction became the memory subset. After blood collection by leukapheresis, PBMCs were isolated using Ficoll-Histopaque density gradient centrifugation and then cryopreserved in the vapor phase of liquid nitrogen. Analytical flow cytometry was used to check the purity and quantity of each magnetically sorted T cell population. Genomic DNA was isolated from every sorted fraction and measured by UV absorbance on a Nanodrop 2000c. The cysteine opens and the phenylalanine closes a CDR3 of 16 amino acids. Of all the DNA, just the CDR3 is kept, 48 bases in frame from base 1. Sequences MNHEY (CDR1) and SVGAGI (CDR2) are obtained from the germline V gene. Relative to germline, V is 0 bases shorter and J is 9 bases shorter, with 15 bases between their ends.

This TCR derives from a man aged 18-30 years in good health. Material: naive CD4+ T cells sorted from blood. What the cell subset or site label conveys for this sample: CD45RA+ positively selected. The rearranged segments are TRBV6-5 and TRBJ1-6, with no reliable assignment of the D segment. The CDR3 is CASSYSNRLGVSPLHF. The DNA sequence is given as TGTGCCAGCAGTTACTCGAATCGGTTGGGCGTTTCACCCCTCCACTTT.